What follows is one T cell receptor beta chain and its context. The method was immunoSEQ multiplex PCR; TCRdb's version includes in-frame clones alone and lacks a portion of them. This table has approximately 35,000 clones, 76% appearing once. These data originate in a study of OX40 agonist ivuxolimab in advanced cancers. The length of the CDR3 is 13 residues. V was pared by 3 bases and J by 4 bases, with 10 bases between. Germline V gives CDR1 SGHDT, CDR2 YYEEEE. This TCR was recovered from an adult with an advanced solid tumor such as melanoma, head and neck, liver or kidney cancer. Material: CD4+ or CD8+ T cells sorted from blood, obtained in a trial of the OX40 agonist ivuxolimab. The gene calls are TRBV5-6 and TRBJ1-1; weak D call: TRBD1 (5 bases). Here the CDR3 reads CASSWGRGTEAFF. CDR3 DNA: TGTGCCAGCAGCTGGGGACGGGGCACTGAAGCTTTCTTT.